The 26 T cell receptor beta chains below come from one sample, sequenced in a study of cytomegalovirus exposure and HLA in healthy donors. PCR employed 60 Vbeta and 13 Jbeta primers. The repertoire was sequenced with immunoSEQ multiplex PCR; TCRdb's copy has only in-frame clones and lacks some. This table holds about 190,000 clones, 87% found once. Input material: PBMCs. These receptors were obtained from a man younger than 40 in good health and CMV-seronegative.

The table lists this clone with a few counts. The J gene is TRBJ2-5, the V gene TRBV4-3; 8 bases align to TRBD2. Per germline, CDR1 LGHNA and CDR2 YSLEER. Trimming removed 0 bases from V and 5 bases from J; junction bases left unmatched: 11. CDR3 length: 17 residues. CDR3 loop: CASSQDLAGGIVETQYF. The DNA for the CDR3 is TGCGCCAGCAGCCAAGATCTAGCGGGTGGGATTGTGGAGACCCAGTACTTC.

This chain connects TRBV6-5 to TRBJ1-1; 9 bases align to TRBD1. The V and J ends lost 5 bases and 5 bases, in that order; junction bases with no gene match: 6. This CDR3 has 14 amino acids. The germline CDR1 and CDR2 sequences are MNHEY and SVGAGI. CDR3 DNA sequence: TGTGCCAGCAGTACTCACAGGGGGCAGACTGAAGCTTTCTTT. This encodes CASSTHRGQTEAFF.

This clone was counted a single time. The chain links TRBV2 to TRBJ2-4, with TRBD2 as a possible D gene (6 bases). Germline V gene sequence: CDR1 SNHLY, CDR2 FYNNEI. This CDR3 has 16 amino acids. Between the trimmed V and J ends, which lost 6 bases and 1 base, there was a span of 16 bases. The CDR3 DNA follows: TGTGCCAGCAGCGAACACCAGGGAGGCGCCAAAAACATTCAGTACTTC. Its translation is CASSEHQGGAKNIQYF.

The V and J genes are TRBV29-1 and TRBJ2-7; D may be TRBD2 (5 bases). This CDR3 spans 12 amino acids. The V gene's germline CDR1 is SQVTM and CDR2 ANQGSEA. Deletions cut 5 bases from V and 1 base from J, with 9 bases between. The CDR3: CSVRDPSYEQYF. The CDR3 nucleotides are TGCAGCGTTCGGGATCCTTCCTACGAGCAGTACTTC.

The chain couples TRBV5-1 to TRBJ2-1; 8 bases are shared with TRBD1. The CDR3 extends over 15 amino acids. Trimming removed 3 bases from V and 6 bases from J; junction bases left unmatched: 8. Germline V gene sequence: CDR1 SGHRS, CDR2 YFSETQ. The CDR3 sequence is CASSWRTGRLNEQFF. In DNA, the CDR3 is TGCGCCAGCAGCTGGAGGACAGGGAGGCTCAATGAGCAGTTCTTC. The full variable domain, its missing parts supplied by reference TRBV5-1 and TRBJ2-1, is KAGVTQTPRYLIKTRGQQVTLSCSPISGHRSVSWYQQTPGQGLQFLFEYFSETQRNKGNFPGRFSGRQFSNSRSEMNVSTLELGDSALYLCASSWRTGRLNEQFFGPGTRLTVL.

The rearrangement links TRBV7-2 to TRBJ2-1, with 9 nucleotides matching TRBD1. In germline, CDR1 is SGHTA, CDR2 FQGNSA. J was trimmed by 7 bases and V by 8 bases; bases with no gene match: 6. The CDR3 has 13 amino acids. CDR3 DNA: TGTGCCAGCCTGGAACAGGGGGCAAATGAGCAGTTCTTC. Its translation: CASLEQGANEQFF.

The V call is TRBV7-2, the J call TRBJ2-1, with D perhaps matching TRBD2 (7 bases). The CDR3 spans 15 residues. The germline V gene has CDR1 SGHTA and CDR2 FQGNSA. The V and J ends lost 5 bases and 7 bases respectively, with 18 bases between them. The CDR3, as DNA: TGTGCCAGCAGCGCTGGGGGGGCTCGGAAGAATGAGCAGTTCTTC. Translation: CASSAGGARKNEQFF.

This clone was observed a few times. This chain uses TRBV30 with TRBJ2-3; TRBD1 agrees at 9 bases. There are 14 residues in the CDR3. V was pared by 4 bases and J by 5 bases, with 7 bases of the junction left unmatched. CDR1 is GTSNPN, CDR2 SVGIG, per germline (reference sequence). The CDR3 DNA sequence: TGTGCCTGGATTGGGACAGGGCGGAGAGATACGCAGTATTTT. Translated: CAWIGTGRRDTQYF. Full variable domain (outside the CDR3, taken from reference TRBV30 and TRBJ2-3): SQTIHQWPATLVQPVGSPLSLECTVEGTSNPNLYWYRQAAGRGLQLLFYSVGIGQISSEVPQNLSASRPQDRQFILSSKKLLLSDSGFYLCAWIGTGRRDTQYFGPGTRLTVL.

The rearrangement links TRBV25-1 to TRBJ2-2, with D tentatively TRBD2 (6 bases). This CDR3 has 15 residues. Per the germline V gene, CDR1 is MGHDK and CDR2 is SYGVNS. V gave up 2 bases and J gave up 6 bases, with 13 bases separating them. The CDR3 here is CASSEASGRSGELFF. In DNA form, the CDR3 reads TGTGCCAGCAGTGAAGCAAGCGGGCGGTCCGGGGAGCTGTTTTTT.

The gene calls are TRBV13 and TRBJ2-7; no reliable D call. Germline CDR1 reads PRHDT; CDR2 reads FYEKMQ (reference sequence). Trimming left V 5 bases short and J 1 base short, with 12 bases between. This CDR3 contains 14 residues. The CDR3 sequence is CASSSQVTSYEQYF. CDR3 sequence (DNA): TGTGCCAGCAGCAGCCAGGTAACTTCCTACGAGCAGTACTTC.

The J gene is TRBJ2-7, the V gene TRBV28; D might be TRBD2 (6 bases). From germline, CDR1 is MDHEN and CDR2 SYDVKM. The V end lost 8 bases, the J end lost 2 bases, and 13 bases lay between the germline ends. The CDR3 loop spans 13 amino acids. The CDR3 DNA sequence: TGTGCCAGCGGCCCCAGGGAGGCCTACGAGCAGTACTTC. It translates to CASGPREAYEQYF.

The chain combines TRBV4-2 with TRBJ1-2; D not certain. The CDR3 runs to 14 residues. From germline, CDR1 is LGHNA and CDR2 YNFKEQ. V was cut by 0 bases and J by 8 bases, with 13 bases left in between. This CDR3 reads CASSQDMGPGGYTF. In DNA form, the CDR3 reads TGTGCCAGCAGCCAAGATATGGGCCCGGGGGGCTACACCTTC.

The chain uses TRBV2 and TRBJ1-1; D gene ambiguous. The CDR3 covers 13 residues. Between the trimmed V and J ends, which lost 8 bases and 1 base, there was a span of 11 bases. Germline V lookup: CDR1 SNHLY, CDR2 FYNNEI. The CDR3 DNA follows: TGTGCCAGCTCCCGGCGAGGGAACACTGAAGCTTTCTTT. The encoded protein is CASSRRGNTEAFF.

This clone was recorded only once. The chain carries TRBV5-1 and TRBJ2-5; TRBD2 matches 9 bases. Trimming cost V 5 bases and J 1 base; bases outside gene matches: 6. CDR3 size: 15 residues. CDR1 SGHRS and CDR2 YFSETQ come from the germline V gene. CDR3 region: CASRERGASQETQYF. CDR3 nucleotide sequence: TGCGCCAGCAGAGAGCGGGGGGCCTCCCAAGAGACCCAGTACTTC.

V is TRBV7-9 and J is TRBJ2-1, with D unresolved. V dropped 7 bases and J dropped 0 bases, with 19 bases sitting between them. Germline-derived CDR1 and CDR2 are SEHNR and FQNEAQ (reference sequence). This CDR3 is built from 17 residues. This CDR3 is CASKKPVRMSSYNEQFF. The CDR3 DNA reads TGTGCCAGCAAAAAACCGGTGCGGATGAGCTCCTACAATGAGCAGTTCTTC.

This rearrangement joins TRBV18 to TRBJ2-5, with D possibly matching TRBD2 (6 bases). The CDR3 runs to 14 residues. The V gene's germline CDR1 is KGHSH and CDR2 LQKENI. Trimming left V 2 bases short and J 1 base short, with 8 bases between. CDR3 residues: CASSPGGGQETQYF. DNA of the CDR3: TGTGCCAGCTCACCAGGGGGAGGCCAAGAGACCCAGTACTTC.

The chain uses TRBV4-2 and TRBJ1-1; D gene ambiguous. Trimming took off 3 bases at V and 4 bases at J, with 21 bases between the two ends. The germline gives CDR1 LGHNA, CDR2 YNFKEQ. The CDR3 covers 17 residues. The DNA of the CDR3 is TGTGCCAGCAGCCAGGATAGAGGTCGGTCGGCAGTCACTGAAGCTTTCTTT. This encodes CASSQDRGRSAVTEAFF.

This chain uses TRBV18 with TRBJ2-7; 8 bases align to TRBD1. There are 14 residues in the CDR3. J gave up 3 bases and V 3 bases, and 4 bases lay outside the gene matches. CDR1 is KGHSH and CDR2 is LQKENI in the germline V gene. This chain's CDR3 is CASSPGTGIYEQYF. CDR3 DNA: TGTGCCAGCTCACCCGGGACAGGAATCTACGAGCAGTACTTC.

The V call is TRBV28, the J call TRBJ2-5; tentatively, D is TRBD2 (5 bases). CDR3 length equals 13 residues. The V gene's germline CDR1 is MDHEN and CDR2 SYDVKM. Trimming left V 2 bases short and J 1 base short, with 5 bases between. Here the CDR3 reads CASSLGSQETQYF. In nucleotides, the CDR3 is TGTGCCAGCAGTTTAGGGAGCCAAGAGACCCAGTACTTC.

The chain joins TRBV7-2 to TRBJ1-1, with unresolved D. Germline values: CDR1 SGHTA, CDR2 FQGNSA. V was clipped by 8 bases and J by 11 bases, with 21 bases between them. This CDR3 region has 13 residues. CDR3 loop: CASGEYRFAGAFF. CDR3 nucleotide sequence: TGTGCCAGCGGGGAGTACCGATTCGCTGGGGCTTTCTTT.

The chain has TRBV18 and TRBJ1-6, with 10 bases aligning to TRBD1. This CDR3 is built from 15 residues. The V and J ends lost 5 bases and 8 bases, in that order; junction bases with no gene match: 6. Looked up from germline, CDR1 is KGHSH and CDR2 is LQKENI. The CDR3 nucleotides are TGTGCCAGCTCAGTCCTAGGGACAGGGGATTCACCCCTCCACTTT. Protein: CASSVLGTGDSPLHF.

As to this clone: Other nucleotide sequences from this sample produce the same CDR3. CDR3 amino acids: CASSLLQGPNQPQHF. The CDR3 bases are TGTGCCAGCAGTTTATTACAGGGCCCAAATCAGCCCCAGCATTTT. The rearrangement links TRBV28 to TRBJ1-5; maybe TRBD1 (6 bases). This CDR3 spans 15 amino acids. The V end was cut by 1 base, the J end by 4 bases, with 11 bases between. Germline CDR1 and CDR2: MDHEN and SYDVKM.

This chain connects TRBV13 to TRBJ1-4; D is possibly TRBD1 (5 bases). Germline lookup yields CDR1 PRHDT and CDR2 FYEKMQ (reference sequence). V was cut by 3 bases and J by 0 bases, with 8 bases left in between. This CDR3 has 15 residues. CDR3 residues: CASSFRQTTNEKLFF. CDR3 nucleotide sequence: TGTGCCAGCAGCTTTCGACAGACAACTAATGAAAAACTGTTTTTT.

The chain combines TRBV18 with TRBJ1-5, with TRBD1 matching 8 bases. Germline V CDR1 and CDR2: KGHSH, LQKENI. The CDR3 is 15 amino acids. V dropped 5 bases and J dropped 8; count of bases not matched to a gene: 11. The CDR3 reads CASSSQQGDSEPQHF. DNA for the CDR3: TGTGCCAGCTCATCGCAACAGGGGGATTCAGAGCCCCAGCATTTT. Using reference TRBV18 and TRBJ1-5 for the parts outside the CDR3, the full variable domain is NAGVMQNPRHLVRRRGQEARLRCSPMKGHSHVYWYRQLPEEGLKFMVYLQKENIIDESGMPKERFSAEFPKEGPSILRIQQVVRGDSAAYFCASSSQQGDSEPQHFGDGTRLSIL.

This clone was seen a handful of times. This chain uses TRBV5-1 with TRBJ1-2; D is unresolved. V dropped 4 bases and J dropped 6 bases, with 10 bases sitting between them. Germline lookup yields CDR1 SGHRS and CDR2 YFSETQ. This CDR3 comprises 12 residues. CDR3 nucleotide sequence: TGCGCCAGCAGCAAGAACAGCAATGGCTACACCTTC. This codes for CASSKNSNGYTF.

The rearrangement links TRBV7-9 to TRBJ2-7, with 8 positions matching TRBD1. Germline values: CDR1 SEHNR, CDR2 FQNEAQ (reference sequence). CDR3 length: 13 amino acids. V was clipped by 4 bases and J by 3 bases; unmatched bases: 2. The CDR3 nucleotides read TGTGCCAGCAGCTCAGGGGGCCGCTACGAGCAGTACTTC. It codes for CASSSGGRYEQYF.